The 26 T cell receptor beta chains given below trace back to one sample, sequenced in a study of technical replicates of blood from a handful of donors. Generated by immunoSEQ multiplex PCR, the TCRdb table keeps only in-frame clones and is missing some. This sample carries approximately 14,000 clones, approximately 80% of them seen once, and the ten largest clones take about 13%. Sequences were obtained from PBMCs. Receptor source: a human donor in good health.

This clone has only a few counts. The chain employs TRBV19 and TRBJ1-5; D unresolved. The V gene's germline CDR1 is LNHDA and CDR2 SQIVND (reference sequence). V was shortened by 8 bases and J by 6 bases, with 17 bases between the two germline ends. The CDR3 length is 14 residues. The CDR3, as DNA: TGTGCCAGTTCCAAGGACTCAGTGGCTCAGCCCCAGCATTTT. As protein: CASSKDSVAQPQHF. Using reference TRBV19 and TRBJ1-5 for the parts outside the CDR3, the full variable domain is DGGITQSPKYLFRKEGQNVTLSCEQNLNHDAMYWYRQDPGQGLRLIYYSQIVNDFQKGDIAEGYSVSREKKESFPLTVTSAQKNPTAFYLCASSKDSVAQPQHFGDGTRLSIL.

CDR3 protein: CAWSFSVYGELFF. DNA of the CDR3: TGTGCCTGGAGTTTTAGTGTTTACGGGGAGCTGTTTTTT. V gene TRBV30 combines with J gene TRBJ2-2, with D uncertain. Germline values: CDR1 GTSNPN, CDR2 SVGIG (reference sequence). Trimming pared 2 bases from V and 7 bases from J, leaving 11 bases between. This CDR3 spans 13 amino acids.

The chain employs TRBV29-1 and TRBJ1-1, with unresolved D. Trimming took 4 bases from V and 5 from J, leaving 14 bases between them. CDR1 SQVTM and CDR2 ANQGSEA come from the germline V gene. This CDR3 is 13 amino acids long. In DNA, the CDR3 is TGCAGCGTTGGTGCCAGGCTGGATACTGAAGCTTTCTTT. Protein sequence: CSVGARLDTEAFF.

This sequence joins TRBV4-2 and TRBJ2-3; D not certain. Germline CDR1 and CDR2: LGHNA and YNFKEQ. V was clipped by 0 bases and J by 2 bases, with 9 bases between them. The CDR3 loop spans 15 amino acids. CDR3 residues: CASSQEAKNTDTQYF. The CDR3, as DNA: TGTGCCAGCAGCCAAGAGGCAAAGAACACAGATACGCAGTATTTT.

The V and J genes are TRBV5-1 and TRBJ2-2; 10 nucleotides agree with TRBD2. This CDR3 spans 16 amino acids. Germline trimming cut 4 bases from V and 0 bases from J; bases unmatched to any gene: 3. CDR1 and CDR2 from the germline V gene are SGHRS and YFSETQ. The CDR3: CASSTGLAANTGELFF. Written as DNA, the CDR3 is TGCGCCAGCAGCACTGGACTAGCGGCGAACACCGGGGAGCTGTTTTTT.

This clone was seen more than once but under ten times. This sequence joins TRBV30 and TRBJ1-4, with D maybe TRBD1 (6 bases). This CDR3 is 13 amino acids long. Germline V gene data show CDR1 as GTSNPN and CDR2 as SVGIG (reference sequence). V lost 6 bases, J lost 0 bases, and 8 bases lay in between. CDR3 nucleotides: TGTGCCTGCACAGGGACAACTAATGAAAAACTGTTTTTT. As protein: CACTGTTNEKLFF.

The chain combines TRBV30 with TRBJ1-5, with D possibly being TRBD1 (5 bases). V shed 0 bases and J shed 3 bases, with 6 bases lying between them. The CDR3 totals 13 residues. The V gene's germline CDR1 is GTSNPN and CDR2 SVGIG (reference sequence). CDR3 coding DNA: TGTGCCTGGAGTGTAGGGGTCAATCAGCCCCAGCATTTT. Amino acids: CAWSVGVNQPQHF.

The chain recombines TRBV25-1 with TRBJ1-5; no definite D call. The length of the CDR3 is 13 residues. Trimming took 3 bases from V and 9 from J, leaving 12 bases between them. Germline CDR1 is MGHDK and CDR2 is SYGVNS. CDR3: CASSDGSLRPQHF. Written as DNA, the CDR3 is TGTGCCAGCAGTGACGGGTCCCTAAGGCCCCAGCATTTT.

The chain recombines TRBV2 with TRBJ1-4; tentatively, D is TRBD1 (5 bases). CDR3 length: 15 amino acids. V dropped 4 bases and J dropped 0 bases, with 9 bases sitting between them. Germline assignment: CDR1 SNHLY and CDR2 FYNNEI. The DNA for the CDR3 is TGTGCCAGCAGTGCGCGGGGGGCAACTAATGAAAAACTGTTTTTT. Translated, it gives CASSARGATNEKLFF.

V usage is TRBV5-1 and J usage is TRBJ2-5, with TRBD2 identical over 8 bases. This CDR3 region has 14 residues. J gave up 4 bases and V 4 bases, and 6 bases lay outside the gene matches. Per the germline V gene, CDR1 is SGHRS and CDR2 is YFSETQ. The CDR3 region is CASSGGLEGETQYF. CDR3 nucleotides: TGCGCCAGCAGCGGGGGACTAGAAGGAGAGACCCAGTACTTC. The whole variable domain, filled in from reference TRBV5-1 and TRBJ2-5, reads KAGVTQTPRYLIKTRGQQVTLSCSPISGHRSVSWYQQTPGQGLQFLFEYFSETQRNKGNFPGRFSGRQFSNSRSEMNVSTLELGDSALYLCASSGGLEGETQYFGPGTRLLVL.

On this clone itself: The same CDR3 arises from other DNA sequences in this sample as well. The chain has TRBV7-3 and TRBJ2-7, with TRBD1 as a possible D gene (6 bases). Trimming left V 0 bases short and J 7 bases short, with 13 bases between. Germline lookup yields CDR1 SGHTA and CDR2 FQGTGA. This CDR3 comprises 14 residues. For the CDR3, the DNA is TGTGCCAGCAGCTTAACGTGGGACACGAAAGAGCAGTACTTC. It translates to CASSLTWDTKEQYF.

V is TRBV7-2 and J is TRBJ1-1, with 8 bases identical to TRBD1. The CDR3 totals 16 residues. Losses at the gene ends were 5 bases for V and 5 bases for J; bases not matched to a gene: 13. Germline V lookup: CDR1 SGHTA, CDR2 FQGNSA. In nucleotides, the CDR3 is TGTGCCAGCAGCCGACCCCTAGGACAGGGAGGGACTGAAGCTTTCTTT. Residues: CASSRPLGQGGTEAFF.

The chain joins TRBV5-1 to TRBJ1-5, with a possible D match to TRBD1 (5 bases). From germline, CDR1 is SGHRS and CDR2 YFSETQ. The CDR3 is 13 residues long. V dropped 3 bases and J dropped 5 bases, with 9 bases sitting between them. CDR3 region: CASSWDSDQPQHF. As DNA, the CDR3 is TGCGCCAGCAGCTGGGACTCAGATCAGCCCCAGCATTTT.

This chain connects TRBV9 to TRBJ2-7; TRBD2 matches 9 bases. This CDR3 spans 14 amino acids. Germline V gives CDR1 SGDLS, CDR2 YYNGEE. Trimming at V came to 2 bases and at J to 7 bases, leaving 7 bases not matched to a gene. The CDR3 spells CASSVSGSSGEQYF. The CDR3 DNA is TGTGCCAGCAGCGTTAGCGGGAGCAGTGGGGAGCAGTACTTC.

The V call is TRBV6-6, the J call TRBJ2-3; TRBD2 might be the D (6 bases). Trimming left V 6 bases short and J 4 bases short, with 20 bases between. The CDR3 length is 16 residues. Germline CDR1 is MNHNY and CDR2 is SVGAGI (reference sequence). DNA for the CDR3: TGTGCCAGCAGACCTACGGTGGGCGGCGGGGCAGATACGCAGTATTTT. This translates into CASRPTVGGGADTQYF.

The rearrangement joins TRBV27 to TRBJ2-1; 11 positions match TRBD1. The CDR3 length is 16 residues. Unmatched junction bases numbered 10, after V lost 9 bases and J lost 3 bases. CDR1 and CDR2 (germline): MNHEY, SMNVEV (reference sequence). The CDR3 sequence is CARDTGGQGVYNEQFF. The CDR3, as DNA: TGTGCCAGGGACACTGGGGGACAGGGGGTCTACAATGAGCAGTTCTTC.

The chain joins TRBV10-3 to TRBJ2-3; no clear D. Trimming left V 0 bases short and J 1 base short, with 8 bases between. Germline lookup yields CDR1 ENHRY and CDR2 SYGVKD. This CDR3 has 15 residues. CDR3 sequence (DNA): TGTGCCATCAGTGAGTCTCTGGGCCGCACAGATACGCAGTATTTT. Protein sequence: CAISESLGRTDTQYF.

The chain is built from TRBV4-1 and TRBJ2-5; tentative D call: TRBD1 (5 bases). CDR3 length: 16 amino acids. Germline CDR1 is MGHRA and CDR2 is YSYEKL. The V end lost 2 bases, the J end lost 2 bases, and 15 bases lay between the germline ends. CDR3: CASSQTGQFKQETQYF. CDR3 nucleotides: TGCGCCAGCAGCCAAACCGGACAATTCAAACAAGAGACCCAGTACTTC.

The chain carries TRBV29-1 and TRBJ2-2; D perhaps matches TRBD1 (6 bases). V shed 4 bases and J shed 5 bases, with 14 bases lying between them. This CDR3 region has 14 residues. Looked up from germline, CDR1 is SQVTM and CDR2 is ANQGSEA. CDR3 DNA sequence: TGCAGCGTTGGTATACAGGGATTAACCGGGGAGCTGTTTTTT. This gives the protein CSVGIQGLTGELFF.

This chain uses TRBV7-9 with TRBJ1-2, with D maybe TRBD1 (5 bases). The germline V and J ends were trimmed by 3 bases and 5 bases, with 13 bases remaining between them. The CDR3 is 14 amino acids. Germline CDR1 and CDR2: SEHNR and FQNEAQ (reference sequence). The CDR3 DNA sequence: TGTGCCAGCAGCTTCCCCCCGACAGAATATGGCTACACCTTC. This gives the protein CASSFPPTEYGYTF. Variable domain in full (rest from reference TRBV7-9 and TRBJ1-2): DTGVSQNPRHKITKRGQNVTFRCDPISEHNRLYWYRQTLGQGPEFLTYFQNEAQLEKSRLLSDRFSAERPKGSFSTLEIQRTEQGDSAMYLCASSFPPTEYGYTFGSGTRLTVV.

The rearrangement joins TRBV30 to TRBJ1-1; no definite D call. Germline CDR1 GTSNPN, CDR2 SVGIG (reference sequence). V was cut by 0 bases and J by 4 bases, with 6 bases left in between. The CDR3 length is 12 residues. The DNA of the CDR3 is TGTGCCTGGAGTGTACAAAGCACTGAAGCTTTCTTT. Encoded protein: CAWSVQSTEAFF.

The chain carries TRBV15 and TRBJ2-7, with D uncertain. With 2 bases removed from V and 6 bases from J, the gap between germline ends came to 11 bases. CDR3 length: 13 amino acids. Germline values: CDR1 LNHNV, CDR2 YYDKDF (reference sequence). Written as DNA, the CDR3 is TGTGCCACCAGCAGACCACCTTACACCGAGCAGTACTTC. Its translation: CATSRPPYTEQYF.

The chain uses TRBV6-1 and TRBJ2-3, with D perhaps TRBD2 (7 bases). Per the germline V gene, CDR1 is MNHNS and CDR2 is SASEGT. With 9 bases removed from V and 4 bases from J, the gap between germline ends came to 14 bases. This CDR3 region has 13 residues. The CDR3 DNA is TGTGCCAGATACAGGGAGGGCGCAGATACGCAGTATTTT. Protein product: CARYREGADTQYF.

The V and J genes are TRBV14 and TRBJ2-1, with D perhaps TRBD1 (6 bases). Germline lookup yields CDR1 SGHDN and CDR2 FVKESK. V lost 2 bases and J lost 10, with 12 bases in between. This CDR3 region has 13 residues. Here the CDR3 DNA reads TGTGCCAGCAGCCAATGGGACATAGGAGAGCAGTTCTTC. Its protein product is CASSQWDIGEQFF.

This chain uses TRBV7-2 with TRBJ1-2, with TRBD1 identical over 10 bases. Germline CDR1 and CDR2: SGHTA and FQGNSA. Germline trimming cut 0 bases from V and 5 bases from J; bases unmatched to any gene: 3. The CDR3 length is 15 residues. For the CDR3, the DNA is TGTGCCAGCAGCTTAGCCGACAGGGGGCATTATGGCTACACCTTC. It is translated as CASSLADRGHYGYTF.

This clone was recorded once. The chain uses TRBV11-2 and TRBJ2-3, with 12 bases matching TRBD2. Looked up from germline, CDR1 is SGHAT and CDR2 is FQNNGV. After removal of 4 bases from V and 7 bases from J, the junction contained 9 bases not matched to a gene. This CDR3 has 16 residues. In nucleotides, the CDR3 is TGTGCCAGCAGCTCCCGACTAGCGGGGGACCCCCATACGCAGTATTTT. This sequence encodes CASSSRLAGDPHTQYF.